The entry below describes one TCR beta chain. It was CD45RO-negative cells, positively selected for CCR7, that made up naive CD8 cells, with terminally differentiated effector memory CD45RA+ cells excluded. The record originates from a study of shared clonotypes between healthy human individuals. The table came from immunoSEQ multiplex PCR; TCRdb's copy has only in-frame clones and leaves some out. Altogether roughly 600,000 clones are present, nearly 98% being singletons, with the ten largest covering 0.25% to 0.35%. Germline V CDR1 and CDR2: MDHEN, SYDVKM. The CDR3 has 15 residues. Trimming took off 6 bases at V and 1 base at J, with 15 bases between the two ends.

The clonotype was recovered from a man aged 25-45 years in good health. The chain uses TRBV28 and TRBJ2-5; D is unclear. The sample was naive CD8+ T cells sorted from blood. This chain's CDR3 is CASSPAGLSQETQYF. The DNA for the CDR3 is TGTGCCAGCAGCCCCGCCGGGCTGAGCCAAGAGACCCAGTACTTC. Supplemented by reference TRBV28 and TRBJ2-5, the full variable domain reads DVKVTQSSRYLVKRTGEKVFLECVQDMDHENMFWYRQDPGLGLRLIYFSYDVKMKEKGDIPEGYSVSREKKERFSLILESASTNQTSMYLCASSPAGLSQETQYFGPGTRLLVL.